This TCR beta chain was identified in a study of blood T cell repertoires in COVID-19. The wider study: Samples representing acute and convalescent COVID-19 were sourced from the United States, Italy and Spain. T cells, B-cell-depleted T cells, or PBMCs supplied cDNA or gDNA.

In the original processing: Amplification with reference gene primers provided the estimates of nucleated cell counts. The repertoire was sequenced with immunoSEQ multiplex PCR; TCRdb's copy has only in-frame clones and lacks some. V and J calls plus clone size are reproduced from that table; the DNA served to infer D and trimming. The sample records 55,000 to 75,000 clones, about 86% being singletons. With V trimmed by 8 bases and J by 4 bases, 6 bases remained unmatched. This CDR3 is built from 14 residues. Germline V lookup: CDR1 LNHDA, CDR2 SQIVND (reference sequence). This clone was found a few times.

The sequencing input was peripheral blood. The sequence derives from a man at least 80 years old with COVID-19, enrolled during active disease. The chain combines TRBV19 with TRBJ1-4, with 8 positions matching TRBD1. The CDR3 region is CASEDRAGNEKLFF. In DNA, the CDR3 is TGTGCCAGTGAGGACAGGGCCGGTAATGAAAAACTGTTTTTT.